Following are 18 T cell receptor beta chains from one sample sequenced in a study of T cells in Graves' hyperthyroidism and ophthalmopathy. Amplification yielded TCR beta CDR3 regions, with RNA transcripts as the source. A first-round RT-PCR of the TCR CDR3 used the HTBI primer set. In TCRdb, the multiplex PCR reads were re-called with MiXCR into one record per CDR3 protein. The sample yields hundreds of thousands of distinct CDR3 sequences, roughly 15% seen once. The sequencing sample was made of blood. The receptors derive from a woman under 30 with Graves' hyperthyroidism.

This clonotype was seen many times. The genes are TRBV12-5 and TRBJ2-3; possible D gene TRBD2, 6 bases. V lost 1 base to trimming and J lost 9 bases, with 17 bases between them. The V gene's germline CDR1 is LGHNT and CDR2 FRNRAP. This CDR3 region has 15 residues. The chain's CDR3 is CASGLGDGRRGTQYF. CDR3 coding DNA: TGTGCTAGTGGTTTGGGCGACGGTAGACGGGGGACGCAGTATTTT. Full variable domain (remainder filled in from reference TRBV12-5 and TRBJ2-3): DARVTQTPRHKVTEMGQEVTMRCQPILGHNTVFWYRQTMMQGLELLAYFRNRAPLDDSGMPKDRFSAEMPDATLATLKIQPSEPRDSAVYFCASGLGDGRRGTQYFGPGTRLTVL.

This clonotype was found a few times. The CDR3 sequence is CASSVRAGGPYNEQFF. Here the CDR3 DNA reads TGTGCCAGCAGCGTAAGAGCGGGAGGGCCTTACAATGAGCAGTTCTTC. The rearrangement uses TRBV14 and TRBJ2-1; 10 nucleotides agree with TRBD2. V lost 5 bases, J lost 4 bases, and 8 bases stayed unmatched. This CDR3 contains 16 residues. Per the germline V gene, CDR1 is SGHDN and CDR2 is FVKESK.

At least ten counts were recorded for this clonotype. The rearrangement uses TRBV6-1 and TRBJ2-7, with TRBD2 matching over 7 bases. Germline CDR1 MNHNS, CDR2 SASEGT. The CDR3 sequence is 13 residues long. The V segment lost 8 bases and the J segment 4 bases; nucleotides outside the gene matches: 8. This chain's CDR3 is CASSRGREYEQYF. CDR3 bases: TGTGCCAGCTCGCGGGGGAGGGAGTACGAGCAGTACTTC.

This clonotype was detected ten times or more. The chain couples TRBV2 to TRBJ2-7; D remains unclear. Looked up from germline, CDR1 is SNHLY and CDR2 is FYNNEI. The V and J ends lost 3 bases and 1 base respectively, with 7 bases between them. The CDR3 is 13 residues long. CDR3 protein: CASSDPLSYEQYF. The CDR3 nucleotides read TGTGCCAGCAGTGACCCCCTTTCCTACGAGCAGTACTTC.

The rearrangement links TRBV20-1 to TRBJ1-1, with D maybe TRBD1 (5 bases). This CDR3 contains 15 residues. V lost 4 bases and J lost 11, with 26 bases in between. The germline gives CDR1 DFQATT, CDR2 SNEGSKA (reference sequence). DNA of the CDR3: TGCAGTGCTACCCCCGGGGGGACCGGGGAGGGTCGGGCTTTCTTT. The encoded protein is CSATPGGTGEGRAFF.

The chain links TRBV14 to TRBJ1-2, with D possibly matching TRBD1 (5 bases). The ends were cut back, 0 bases at V and 6 bases at J, with 29 bases in the middle. CDR1 and CDR2 (germline): SGHDN, FVKESK. This CDR3 has 20 residues. The CDR3 loop is CASSQDLDWGRPYPPHGYTF. CDR3 DNA: TGTGCCAGCAGCCAAGACCTTGATTGGGGGAGGCCCTACCCCCCTCATGGCTACACCTTC.

This clonotype has at least ten counts. The rearrangement links TRBV6-1 to TRBJ1-5, with 7 bases lining up with TRBD1. Unmatched junction bases numbered 11, after V lost 0 bases and J lost 3 bases. The germline gives CDR1 MNHNS, CDR2 SASEGT. This CDR3 contains 18 residues. This CDR3 reads CASSEARSTGHFNQPQHF. The CDR3 nucleotides read TGTGCCAGCAGTGAAGCCCGATCGACAGGGCATTTCAATCAGCCCCAGCATTTT.

This clonotype was counted only a few times. This sequence joins TRBV27 and TRBJ2-1, with 12 bases identical to TRBD2. CDR3 size: 21 residues. V lost 6 bases and J lost 4; bases outside the gene matches: 22. Germline CDR1 MNHEY, CDR2 SMNVEV (reference sequence). The CDR3 sequence: CASSPLRDILGLAGLYNEQFF. CDR3 in DNA: TGTGCCAGCAGCCCCCTCCGCGACATATTAGGACTAGCGGGATTATACAATGAGCAGTTCTTC.

In its sample, this clonotype was seen a few times. V gene TRBV4-1 combines with J gene TRBJ2-2, with 9 bases aligning to TRBD1. V dropped 3 bases and J dropped 4; count of bases not matched to a gene: 6. The CDR3 runs to 16 residues. Germline V lookup: CDR1 MGHRA, CDR2 YSYEKL. The CDR3 spells CASSHPDRGGTGELFF. CDR3 DNA: TGCGCCAGCAGCCACCCGGACAGGGGAGGCACCGGGGAGCTGTTTTTT.

This clonotype was counted ten times or more. Just one base apart from a much larger clone, this may be a read error. The chain links TRBV28 to TRBJ2-1; unclear D gene. The germline CDR1 and CDR2 sequences are MDHEN and SYDVKM. The length of the CDR3 is 12 residues. V was trimmed by 7 bases and J by 4 bases, leaving 8 bases between them. CDR3 protein: CASTRSYNEQFF. In nucleotides, the CDR3 is TGTGCCAGCACCCGATCGTACAATGAGCAGTTCTTC.

This clonotype was counted many times. This chain links TRBV18 with TRBJ2-5; D gene uncertain. Germline V lookup: CDR1 KGHSH, CDR2 LQKENI. The V end was cut by 3 bases, the J end by 2 bases, with 13 bases between. CDR3 length equals 15 residues. Here the CDR3 reads CASSPRLQGQETQYF. Here the CDR3 DNA reads TGTGCCAGCTCACCCCGGCTACAAGGACAAGAGACCCAGTACTTC. The variable domain in full, with the rest retrieved from reference TRBV18 and TRBJ2-5, is NAGVMQNPRHLVRRRGQEARLRCSPMKGHSHVYWYRQLPEEGLKFMVYLQKENIIDESGMPKERFSAEFPKEGPSILRIQQVVRGDSAAYFCASSPRLQGQETQYFGPGTRLLVL.

This sequence joins TRBV29-1 and TRBJ2-5; the D gene is possibly TRBD2 (5 bases). In germline, CDR1 is SQVTM, CDR2 ANQGSEA. V was cut by 4 bases and J by 7 bases, with 13 bases left in between. The CDR3 has 12 residues. CDR3 coding DNA: TGCAGCGTTGGGGGTCGCGGAGGGACCCAGTACTTC. Residues: CSVGGRGGTQYF.

This chain links TRBV14 with TRBJ2-1; D not certain. The CDR3 sequence is 14 residues long. Per germline, CDR1 SGHDN and CDR2 FVKESK. V lost 0 bases and J lost 4, with 7 bases in between. The CDR3 nucleotides read TGTGCCAGCAGCCAAGACCCCAGGTACAATGAGCAGTTCTTC. This encodes CASSQDPRYNEQFF. Based on the CDR3 plus reference TRBV14 and TRBJ2-1, the full variable domain is EAGVTQFPSHSVIEKGQTVTLRCDPISGHDNLYWYRRVMGKEIKFLLHFVKESKQDESGMPNNRFLAERTGGTYSTLKVQPAELEDSGVYFCASSQDPRYNEQFFGPGTRLTVL.

In its sample, this clonotype was seen many times. The chain couples TRBV12-3 or TRBV12-4 to TRBJ2-1; TRBD1 matches at 8 bases. This CDR3 has 16 residues. V lost 5 bases to trimming and J lost 4 bases; unmatched junction nucleotides: 10. In nucleotides, the CDR3 is TGTGCCAGCAGTCCCTACCAGGGGGCGGGGTACAATGAGCAGTTCTTC. It encodes CASSPYQGAGYNEQFF.

The table lists this clonotype with many counts. V gene TRBV9 combines with J gene TRBJ2-1; 7 nucleotides match TRBD2. Germline loops: CDR1 SGDLS, CDR2 YYNGEE. The CDR3 contains 14 residues. The junction had 1 base not matched to a gene; V was cut back by 2 bases and J by 2 bases. The CDR3 DNA follows: TGTGCCAGCAGCGTGGGAGGGGCCTACAATGAGCAGTTCTTC. Translated, it gives CASSVGGAYNEQFF. The full variable domain, its missing parts supplied by reference TRBV9 and TRBJ2-1, is DSGVTQTPKHLITATGQRVTLRCSPRSGDLSVYWYQQSLDQGLQFLIQYYNGEERAKGNILERFSAQQFPDLHSELNLSSLELGDSALYFCASSVGGAYNEQFFGPGTRLTVL.

This clonotype was observed many times. The chain combines TRBV27 with TRBJ1-1; D gene uncertain. Per germline, CDR1 MNHEY and CDR2 SMNVEV (reference sequence). The CDR3 sequence is 13 residues long. The ends were cut back, 6 bases at V and 0 bases at J, with 8 bases in the middle. CDR3 nucleotide sequence: TGTGCCAGCAGCTCGTATATGAACACTGAAGCTTTCTTT. This codes for CASSSYMNTEAFF.

Many counts were recorded for this clonotype. This chain links TRBV18 with TRBJ2-7; D is perhaps TRBD1 (6 bases). This CDR3 contains 16 residues. Looked up from germline, CDR1 is KGHSH and CDR2 is LQKENI. Trimming took 3 bases from V and 0 from J, leaving 15 bases between them. The DNA of the CDR3 is TGTGCCAGCTCACCTGGTGGGGGCCTCCGCTCCTACGAGCAGTACTTC. It translates to CASSPGGGLRSYEQYF.

This clonotype was observed a few times. The J gene is TRBJ1-6, the V gene TRBV5-5, with D maybe TRBD1 (5 bases). Deletions cut 3 bases from V and 5 bases from J, with 12 bases between. Germline V gene data show CDR1 as SGHKS and CDR2 as YYEKEE (reference sequence). The CDR3 covers 15 residues. CDR3 sequence reads: CASSYQGSDNSPLHF. In nucleotides, the CDR3 is TGTGCCAGCAGCTATCAGGGTTCTGATAATTCACCCCTCCACTTT.